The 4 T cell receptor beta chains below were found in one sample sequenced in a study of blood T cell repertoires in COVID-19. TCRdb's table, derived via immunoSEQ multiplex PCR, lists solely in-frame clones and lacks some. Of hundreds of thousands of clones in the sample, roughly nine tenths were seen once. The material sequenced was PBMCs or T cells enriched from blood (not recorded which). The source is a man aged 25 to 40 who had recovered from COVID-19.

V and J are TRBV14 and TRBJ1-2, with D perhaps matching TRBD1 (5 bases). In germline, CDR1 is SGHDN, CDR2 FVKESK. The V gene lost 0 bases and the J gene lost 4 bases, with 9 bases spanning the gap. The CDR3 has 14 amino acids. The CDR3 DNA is TGTGCCAGCAGCCAAGAGGGGCGCACCTATGGCTACACCTTC. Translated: CASSQEGRTYGYTF.

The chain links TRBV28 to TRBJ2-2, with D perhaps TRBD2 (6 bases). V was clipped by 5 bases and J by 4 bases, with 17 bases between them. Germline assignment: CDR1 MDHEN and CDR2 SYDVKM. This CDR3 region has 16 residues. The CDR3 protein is CASSLGLLLSTGELFF. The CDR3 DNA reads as TGTGCCAGCAGTCTGGGACTTCTATTAAGCACCGGGGAGCTGTTTTTT.

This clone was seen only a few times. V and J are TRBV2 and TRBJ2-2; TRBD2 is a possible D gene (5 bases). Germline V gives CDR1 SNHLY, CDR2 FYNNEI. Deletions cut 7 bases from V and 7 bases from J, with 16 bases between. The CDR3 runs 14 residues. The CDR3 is CASTLALRIGELFF. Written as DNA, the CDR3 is TGTGCCAGCACGCTAGCTTTAAGGATCGGGGAGCTGTTTTTT.

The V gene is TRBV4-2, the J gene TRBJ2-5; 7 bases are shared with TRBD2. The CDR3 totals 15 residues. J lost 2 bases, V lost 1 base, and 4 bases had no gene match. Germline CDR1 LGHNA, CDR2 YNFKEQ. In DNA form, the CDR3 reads TGTGCCAGCAGCCAAGGGAGCGGGGATCAAGAGACCCAGTACTTC. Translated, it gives CASSQGSGDQETQYF.